This T cell receptor (beta chain) was captured by sequencing in a study of blood T cell repertoires in COVID-19. Clones were sequenced by immunoSEQ multiplex PCR, and TCRdb holds only the in-frame ones, with some missing. The sample contains some 99,000 clones, nearly 85% of which appear only once. V was clipped by 2 bases and J by 7 bases, with 15 bases between them. The CDR3 totals 15 residues. CDR1 is SGHVS and CDR2 is FQNEAQ in the germline V gene. This chain joins TRBV7-8 and TRBJ1-5; perhaps TRBD1 as D (5 bases). The origin of this receptor is a woman aged 50 to 65 with acute or convalescent COVID-19. What was sequenced was peripheral blood. CDR3 DNA: TGTGCCAGCAGCTTAAGCCCAGGGCAAGGGCAGCCCCAGCATTTT. This translates into CASSLSPGQGQPQHF.